The next 23 T cell receptor beta chains were all read from a single sample in a study of T cells in localized non-small cell lung cancer. Here immunoSEQ multiplex PCR was the method, and the copy in TCRdb shows in-frame clones only, minus some. The sample shows around 29,000 clones, less than 95% of them seen only once. The source material was peripheral blood, sampled before any cancer treatment. The receptors were gathered from a female donor older than 55 with stage I lung adenocarcinoma.

The rearrangement joins TRBV7-9 to TRBJ2-3; unclear D gene. From germline, CDR1 is SEHNR and CDR2 FQNEAQ (reference sequence). The CDR3 runs to 15 residues. V lost 3 bases and J lost 4, with 14 bases in between. This CDR3 is CASSFTEPGADTQYF. Here the CDR3 DNA reads TGTGCCAGCAGCTTTACTGAACCTGGGGCAGATACGCAGTATTTT. Using reference TRBV7-9 and TRBJ2-3 for the parts outside the CDR3, the full variable domain is DTGVSQNPRHKITKRGQNVTFRCDPISEHNRLYWYRQTLGQGPEFLTYFQNEAQLEKSRLLSDRFSAERPKGSFSTLEIQRTEQGDSAMYLCASSFTEPGADTQYFGPGTRLTVL.

This clone was recorded a few times. The genes are TRBV6-6 and TRBJ2-5; D is unresolved. Deletions cut 5 bases from V and 4 bases from J, with 5 bases between. The CDR3 extends over 11 amino acids. Germline assignment: CDR1 MNHNY and CDR2 SVGAGI (reference sequence). The CDR3 region has the DNA TGTGCCAGCAGTATCGGAGAGACCCAGTACTTC. Encoded protein: CASSIGETQYF.

The V and J genes are TRBV7-9 and TRBJ2-1, with TRBD2 matching over 10 bases. Germline CDR1 reads SEHNR; CDR2 reads FQNEAQ (reference sequence). With V trimmed by 1 base and J by 7 bases, 7 bases remained unmatched. This CDR3 is 16 amino acids long. The CDR3 spells CASSLEASGRRNEQFF. The CDR3, as DNA: TGTGCCAGCAGCTTAGAAGCTAGCGGGAGAAGGAATGAGCAGTTCTTC. Supplemented by reference TRBV7-9 and TRBJ2-1, the full variable domain reads DTGVSQNPRHKITKRGQNVTFRCDPISEHNRLYWYRQTLGQGPEFLTYFQNEAQLEKSRLLSDRFSAERPKGSFSTLEIQRTEQGDSAMYLCASSLEASGRRNEQFFGPGTRLTVL.

The chain has TRBV11-1 and TRBJ1-1; D is perhaps TRBD1 (6 bases). From germline, CDR1 is SGHAT and CDR2 FQDESV (reference sequence). The CDR3 runs to 13 residues. Between the trimmed V and J ends, which lost 3 bases and 4 bases, there was a span of 9 bases. CDR3 loop: CASSFKGGTEAFF. The CDR3 DNA follows: TGTGCCAGCAGCTTTAAAGGGGGCACTGAAGCTTTCTTT.

V gene TRBV5-1 combines with J gene TRBJ1-4; tentatively, D is TRBD1 (5 bases). CDR1 and CDR2 (germline): SGHRS, YFSETQ. CDR3 size: 14 residues. V lost 4 bases and J 6 bases, leaving 13 bases between the germline ends. CDR3 nucleotides: TGCGCCAGCAGCACGGGACTGCTGGATGAAAAACTGTTTTTT. Translation gives CASSTGLLDEKLFF.

The genes are TRBV6-1 and TRBJ1-5; D ambiguous. Germline V gives CDR1 MNHNS, CDR2 SASEGT. CDR3 length: 15 amino acids. Trimming cost V 7 bases and J 2 bases, with 15 bases left between them. CDR3 coding DNA: TGTGCCAGCAAGGTCGGGATCCTCCGCAATCAGCCCCAGCATTTT. Translation: CASKVGILRNQPQHF.

The rearrangement uses TRBV4-1 and TRBJ2-1, with D possibly TRBD2 on 5 matching bases. The CDR3 consists of 14 residues. The germline V gene encodes CDR1 MGHRA and CDR2 YSYEKL. The V end was cut by 4 bases, the J end by 4 bases, with 11 bases between. CDR3 residues: CASSPQPGYNEQFF. As DNA, the CDR3 is TGCGCCAGCAGCCCCCAGCCGGGATACAATGAGCAGTTCTTC.

V is TRBV10-2 and J is TRBJ1-1; the D gene is possibly TRBD1 (6 bases). Germline CDR1 and CDR2: WSHSY and SAAADI. The CDR3 runs to 12 residues. The ends were cut back, 4 bases at V and 8 bases at J, with 11 bases in the middle. The CDR3 coding sequence is TGCGCCAGCAGTGCTAGGACAGACGAAGCTTTCTTT. Amino acid sequence: CASSARTDEAFF.

The DNA of the CDR3 is TGTGCCTGGAGTGTGGCGGGGGCCCACACCGGGGAGCTGTTTTTT. Amino acids: CAWSVAGAHTGELFF. The V gene is TRBV30, the J gene TRBJ2-2, with TRBD2 as a possible D gene (7 bases). Trimming left V 0 bases short and J 3 bases short, with 11 bases between. This CDR3 has 15 residues. The germline V gene has CDR1 GTSNPN and CDR2 SVGIG (reference sequence).

This clone showed up just once. CDR3 DNA sequence: TGTGCCAGCCGGGGAGGGAACATTCAGTACTTC. Translation: CASRGGNIQYF. The chain combines TRBV5-4 with TRBJ2-4; TRBD2 agrees at 7 bases. CDR3 length equals 11 residues. Trimming cost V 7 bases and J 7 bases; bases outside gene matches: 2. CDR1 is SGHNT, CDR2 YYREEE, per germline (reference sequence). Using reference TRBV5-4 and TRBJ2-4 for the parts outside the CDR3, the full variable domain is ETGVTQSPTHLIKTRGQQVTLRCSSQSGHNTVSWYQQALGQGPQFIFQYYREEENGRGNFPPRFSGLQFPNYSSELNVNALELDDSALYLCASRGGNIQYFGAGTRLSVL.

V gene TRBV27 combines with J gene TRBJ1-1, with unresolved D. Germline CDR1 reads MNHEY; CDR2 reads SMNVEV (reference sequence). The V gene lost 3 bases and the J gene lost 4 bases, with 21 bases spanning the gap. The CDR3 runs 17 residues. The CDR3 sequence is CASSFDGAPPWGTEAFF. DNA for the CDR3: TGTGCCAGCAGTTTCGATGGCGCTCCTCCCTGGGGCACTGAAGCTTTCTTT.

The V gene is TRBV5-1, the J gene TRBJ2-5; unclear D gene. V was shortened by 4 bases and J by 2 bases, with 12 bases between the two germline ends. The CDR3 runs to 14 residues. The V gene's germline CDR1 is SGHRS and CDR2 YFSETQ. The CDR3 coding sequence is TGCGCCAGCAGCCCTCTCCGTGGGCAAGAGACCCAGTACTTC. Translating gives CASSPLRGQETQYF. Drawing the rest from reference TRBV5-1 and TRBJ2-5, the complete variable domain is KAGVTQTPRYLIKTRGQQVTLSCSPISGHRSVSWYQQTPGQGLQFLFEYFSETQRNKGNFPGRFSGRQFSNSRSEMNVSTLELGDSALYLCASSPLRGQETQYFGPGTRLLVL.

The chain joins TRBV7-9 to TRBJ2-3, with 7 bases fitting TRBD1. Germline trimming cut 1 base from V and 1 base from J; bases unmatched to any gene: 8. CDR1 is SEHNR, CDR2 FQNEAQ, per germline (reference sequence). CDR3 length: 17 amino acids. CDR3 in DNA: TGTGCCAGCAGCTTAGAAGGGGGCAGACAACGCACAGATACGCAGTATTTT. Translation: CASSLEGGRQRTDTQYF.

CDR3 protein: CASSQSGVEGYTF. The CDR3 DNA is TGTGCCAGCAGCCAATCAGGGGTGGAAGGCTACACCTTC. The chain links TRBV7-3 to TRBJ1-2; TRBD1 is a possible D gene (6 bases). The ends were cut back, 5 bases at V and 8 bases at J, with 15 bases in the middle. The CDR3 length is 13 residues. In germline, CDR1 is SGHTA, CDR2 FQGTGA.

Of note for this clone: One end of the junction is discordant with germline, which a read error may explain. This sequence joins TRBV7-9 and TRBJ2-3; D might be TRBD1 (5 bases). This CDR3 has 13 residues. Germline CDR1 and CDR2: SEHNR and FQNEAQ (reference sequence). CDR3 bases: TGTGCCAGCAGCTTAGCGATACAGGCGCTTTTACTTTTT. Translation: CASSLAIQALLLF.

The chain recombines TRBV27 with TRBJ2-7; D possibly uses TRBD1 or TRBD2 (6 bases each). Germline loops: CDR1 MNHEY, CDR2 SMNVEV (reference sequence). The CDR3 totals 13 residues. V was trimmed by 3 bases and J by 6 bases, leaving 12 bases between them. The CDR3 bases are TGTGCCAGCAGTTTCGGCGGGACAACCGAGCAGTACTTC. Amino acids: CASSFGGTTEQYF.

The CDR3: CASSTGEGYGYTF. CDR3 sequence (DNA): TGTGCCAGCAGCACCGGGGAGGGCTATGGCTACACCTTC. The gene calls are TRBV5-5 and TRBJ1-2; D is ambiguous. The CDR3 runs 13 residues. The V end was cut by 4 bases, the J end by 4 bases, with 11 bases between. Germline-derived CDR1 and CDR2 are SGHKS and YYEKEE (reference sequence).

The V call is TRBV29-1, the J call TRBJ2-3, with 9 nucleotides matching TRBD2. CDR1 and CDR2 (germline): SQVTM, ANQGSEA. The CDR3 sequence is 14 residues long. J was trimmed by 3 bases and V by 1 base; bases with no gene match: 2. CDR3 DNA: TGCAGCGTTGAAGTAGCGGGGGTTACAGATACGCAGTATTTT. Its translation: CSVEVAGVTDTQYF.

Points on this clone: Additional DNA sequences in this sample encode the identical CDR3. The genes are TRBV6-5 and TRBJ1-5; tentative D call: TRBD1 (6 bases). Germline-derived CDR1 and CDR2 are MNHEY and SVGAGI. The CDR3 is 14 amino acids. V was pared by 0 bases and J by 4 bases, with 7 bases between. The CDR3 coding sequence is TGTGCCAGCAGTTACTCAGGGGGGAATCAGCCCCAGCATTTT. As protein: CASSYSGGNQPQHF.

In its sample, this clone was seen once. The rearrangement joins TRBV6-1 to TRBJ1-1; TRBD1 matches at 7 bases. The CDR3 loop spans 14 amino acids. V dropped 7 bases and J dropped 0; count of bases not matched to a gene: 5. Germline CDR1 MNHNS, CDR2 SASEGT. CDR3: CASTWGQMNTEAFF. CDR3 bases: TGTGCCAGCACTTGGGGACAGATGAACACTGAAGCTTTCTTT.

The V and J genes are TRBV7-2 and TRBJ2-7; D is undetermined. V shed 1 base and J shed 1 base, with 5 bases lying between them. In germline, CDR1 is SGHTA, CDR2 FQGNSA. The CDR3 is 13 residues long. CDR3 nucleotides: TGTGCCAGCAGCTTAGGGGTTTCCTACGAGCAGTACTTC. Amino acid sequence: CASSLGVSYEQYF.

This clone has only one observation. The V and J genes are TRBV2 and TRBJ2-1; 7 bases align to TRBD2. The V gene's germline CDR1 is SNHLY and CDR2 FYNNEI. The CDR3 length is 14 residues. Trimming took 8 bases from V and 0 from J; bases not matched to a gene: 4. The CDR3 is CASLPSGSYNEQFF. CDR3 in DNA: TGTGCCAGCCTCCCTAGCGGCTCCTACAATGAGCAGTTCTTC.

The CDR3 here is CASSVAVHASSNYGYTF. The CDR3 nucleotides read TGTGCCAGCAGCGTAGCGGTTCACGCTAGTTCTAACTATGGCTACACCTTC. This sequence joins TRBV9 and TRBJ1-2; no clear D gene. Germline CDR1 and CDR2: SGDLS and YYNGEE. Trimming left V 0 bases short and J 0 bases short, with 15 bases between. CDR3 length: 17 residues.